The clone carrying this T cell receptor beta chain was counted once. The source of the sample is a study of blood T cell repertoires in COVID-19. Study-level information: Whether acute or convalescent, the COVID-19 samples came from the United States, Italy and Spain.

The table came from immunoSEQ multiplex PCR; TCRdb's copy has only in-frame clones and leaves some out. The table includes under 500,000 clones, roughly nine tenths detected once. Germline V CDR1 and CDR2: SGHAT, FQNNGV. This CDR3 spans 15 amino acids. Germline trimming cut 3 bases from V and 0 bases from J; bases unmatched to any gene: 2. Cohort assignment relied on participant-reported clinical history. The clonotype comes from a woman in her late teens or twenties with acute COVID-19. The chain combines TRBV11-2 with TRBJ2-1, with 7 bases aligning to TRBD1. The sample consisted of PBMCs or T cells enriched from blood (not recorded which). CDR3 region: CASSFGQDSYNEQFF. CDR3 coding DNA: TGTGCCAGCAGCTTCGGACAGGACTCCTACAATGAGCAGTTCTTC.